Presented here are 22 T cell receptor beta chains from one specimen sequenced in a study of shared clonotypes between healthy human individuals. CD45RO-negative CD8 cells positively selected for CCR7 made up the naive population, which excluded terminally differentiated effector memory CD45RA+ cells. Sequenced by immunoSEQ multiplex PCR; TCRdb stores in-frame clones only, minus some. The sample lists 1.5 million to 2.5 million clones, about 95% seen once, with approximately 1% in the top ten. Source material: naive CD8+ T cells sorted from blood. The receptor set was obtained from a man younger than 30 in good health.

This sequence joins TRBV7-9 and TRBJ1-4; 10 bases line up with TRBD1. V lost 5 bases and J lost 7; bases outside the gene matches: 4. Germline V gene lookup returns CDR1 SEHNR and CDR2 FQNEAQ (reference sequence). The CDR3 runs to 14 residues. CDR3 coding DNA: TGTGCCAGCAGCCGCCGGGACAGGGGTGAAAAACTGTTTTTT. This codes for CASSRRDRGEKLFF.

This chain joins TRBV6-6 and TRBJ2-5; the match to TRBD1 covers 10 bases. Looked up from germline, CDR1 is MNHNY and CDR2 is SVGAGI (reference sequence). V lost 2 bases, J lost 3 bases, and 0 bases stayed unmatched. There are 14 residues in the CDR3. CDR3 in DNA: TGTGCCAGCAGTTACGGGACAGGGGAAGAGACCCAGTACTTC. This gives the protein CASSYGTGEETQYF.

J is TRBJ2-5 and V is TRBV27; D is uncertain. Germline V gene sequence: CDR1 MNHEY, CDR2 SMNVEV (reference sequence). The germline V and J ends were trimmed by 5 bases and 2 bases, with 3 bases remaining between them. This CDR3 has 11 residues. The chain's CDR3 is CASSGQETQYF. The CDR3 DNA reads TGTGCCAGCAGTGGGCAAGAGACCCAGTACTTC.

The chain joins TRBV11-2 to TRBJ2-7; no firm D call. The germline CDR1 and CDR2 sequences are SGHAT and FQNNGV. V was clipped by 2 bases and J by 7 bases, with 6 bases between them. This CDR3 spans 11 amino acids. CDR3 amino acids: CASSLNWEQYF. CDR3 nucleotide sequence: TGTGCCAGCAGCTTAAACTGGGAGCAGTACTTC.

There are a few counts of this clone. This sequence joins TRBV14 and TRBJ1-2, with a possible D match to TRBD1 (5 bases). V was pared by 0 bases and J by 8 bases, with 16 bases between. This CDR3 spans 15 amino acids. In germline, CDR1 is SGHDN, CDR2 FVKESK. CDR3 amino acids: CASSQEGTYFGGYTF. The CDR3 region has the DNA TGTGCCAGCAGCCAAGAAGGGACGTACTTCGGGGGCTACACCTTC.

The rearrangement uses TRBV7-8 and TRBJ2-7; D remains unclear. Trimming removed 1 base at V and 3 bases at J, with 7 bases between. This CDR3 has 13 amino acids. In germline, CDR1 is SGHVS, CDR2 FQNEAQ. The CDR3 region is CASSLEPFYEQYF. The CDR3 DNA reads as TGTGCCAGCAGCTTAGAGCCCTTCTACGAGCAGTACTTC.

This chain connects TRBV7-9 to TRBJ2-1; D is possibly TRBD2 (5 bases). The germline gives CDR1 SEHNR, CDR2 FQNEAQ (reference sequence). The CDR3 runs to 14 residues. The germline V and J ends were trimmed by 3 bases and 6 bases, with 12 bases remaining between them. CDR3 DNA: TGTGCCAGCAGCTTCCTTGGACTTCTCAATGAGCAGTTCTTC. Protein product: CASSFLGLLNEQFF.

The CDR3, as DNA: TGTGCCAGCAGTGAACGGGGGGCGAGCAATCAGCCCCAGCATTTT. Translated, it gives CASSERGASNQPQHF. The chain joins TRBV6-1 to TRBJ1-5; possibly TRBD1 for D (6 bases). The CDR3 is 15 residues long. Looked up from germline, CDR1 is MNHNS and CDR2 is SASEGT. The V gene lost 2 bases and the J gene lost 1 base, with 9 bases spanning the gap.

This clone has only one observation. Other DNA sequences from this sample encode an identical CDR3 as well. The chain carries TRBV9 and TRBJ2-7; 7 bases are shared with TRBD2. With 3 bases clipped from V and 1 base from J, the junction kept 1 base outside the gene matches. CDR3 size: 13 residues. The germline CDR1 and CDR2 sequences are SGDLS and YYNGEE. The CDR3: CASSAGGSYEQYF. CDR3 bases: TGTGCCAGCAGCGCGGGGGGTTCCTACGAGCAGTACTTC.

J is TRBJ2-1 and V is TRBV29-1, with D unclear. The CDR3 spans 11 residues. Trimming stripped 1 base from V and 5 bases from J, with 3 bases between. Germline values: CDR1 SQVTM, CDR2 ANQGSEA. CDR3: CSVEGNNEQFF. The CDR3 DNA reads TGCAGCGTTGAAGGGAACAATGAGCAGTTCTTC.

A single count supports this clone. The CDR3 here is CASSDRGQGDYGYTF. Written as DNA, the CDR3 is TGTGCCAGCAGCGACAGGGGGCAAGGTGACTATGGCTACACCTTC. This sequence joins TRBV7-9 and TRBJ1-2; 10 nucleotides match TRBD1. The ends lost 5 bases at V and 3 bases at J; junction bases unmatched: 6. The CDR3 is made up of 15 amino acids. Germline values: CDR1 SEHNR, CDR2 FQNEAQ (reference sequence).

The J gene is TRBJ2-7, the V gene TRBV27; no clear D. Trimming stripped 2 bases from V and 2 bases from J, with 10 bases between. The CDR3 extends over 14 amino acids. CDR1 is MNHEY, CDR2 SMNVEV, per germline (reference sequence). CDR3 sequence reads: CASSLRVNAYEQYF. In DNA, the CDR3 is TGTGCCAGCAGTTTACGGGTAAATGCCTACGAGCAGTACTTC.

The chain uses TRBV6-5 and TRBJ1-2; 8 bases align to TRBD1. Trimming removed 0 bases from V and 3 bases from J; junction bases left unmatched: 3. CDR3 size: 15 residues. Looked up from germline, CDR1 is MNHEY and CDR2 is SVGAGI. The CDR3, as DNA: TGTGCCAGCAGTTACTCGGCAGGGGGCGACTATGGCTACACCTTC. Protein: CASSYSAGGDYGYTF.

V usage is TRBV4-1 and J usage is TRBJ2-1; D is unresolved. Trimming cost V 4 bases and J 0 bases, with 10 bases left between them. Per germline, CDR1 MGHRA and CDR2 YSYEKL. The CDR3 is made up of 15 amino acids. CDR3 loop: CASSPDQSSYNEQFF. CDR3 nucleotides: TGCGCCAGCAGCCCTGACCAGAGCTCCTACAATGAGCAGTTCTTC.

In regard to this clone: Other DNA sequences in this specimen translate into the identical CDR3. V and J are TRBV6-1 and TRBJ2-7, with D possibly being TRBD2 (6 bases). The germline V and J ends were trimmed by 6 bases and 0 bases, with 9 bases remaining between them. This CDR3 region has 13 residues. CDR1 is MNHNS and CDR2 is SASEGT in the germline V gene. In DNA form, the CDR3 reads TGTGCCAGCAGCGGGAGCCCCTCCTACGAGCAGTACTTC. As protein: CASSGSPSYEQYF.

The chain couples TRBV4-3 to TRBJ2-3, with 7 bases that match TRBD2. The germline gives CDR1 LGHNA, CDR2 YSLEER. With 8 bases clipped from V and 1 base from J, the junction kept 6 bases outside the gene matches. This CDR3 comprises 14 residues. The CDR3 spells CASGSSGGTDTQYF. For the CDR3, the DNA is TGCGCCAGCGGCTCTAGCGGCGGCACAGATACGCAGTATTTT.

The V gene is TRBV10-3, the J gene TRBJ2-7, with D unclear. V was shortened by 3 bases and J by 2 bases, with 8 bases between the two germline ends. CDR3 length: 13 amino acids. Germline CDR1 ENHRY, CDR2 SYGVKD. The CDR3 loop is CAISEGSAYEQYF. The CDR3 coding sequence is TGTGCCATCAGTGAAGGTTCAGCCTACGAGCAGTACTTC.

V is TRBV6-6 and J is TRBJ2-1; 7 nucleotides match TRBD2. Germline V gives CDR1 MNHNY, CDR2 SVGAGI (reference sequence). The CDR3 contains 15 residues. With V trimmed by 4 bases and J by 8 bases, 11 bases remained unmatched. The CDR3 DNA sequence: TGTGCCAGCAGTTCCAGGGACTACCAGGGAGATGAGCAGTTCTTC. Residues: CASSSRDYQGDEQFF.

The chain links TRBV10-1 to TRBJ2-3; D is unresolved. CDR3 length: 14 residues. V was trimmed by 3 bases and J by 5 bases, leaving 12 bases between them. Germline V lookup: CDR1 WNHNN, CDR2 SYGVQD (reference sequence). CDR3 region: CASSDQTRRDTQYF. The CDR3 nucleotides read TGCGCCAGCAGTGACCAGACCCGGCGAGATACGCAGTATTTT.

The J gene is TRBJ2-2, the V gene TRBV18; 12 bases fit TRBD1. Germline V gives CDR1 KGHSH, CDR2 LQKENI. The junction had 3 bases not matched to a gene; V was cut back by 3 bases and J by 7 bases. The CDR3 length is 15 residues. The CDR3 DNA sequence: TGTGCCAGCTCACCGGGACAGGGGGCGATCGGGGAGCTGTTTTTT. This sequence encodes CASSPGQGAIGELFF. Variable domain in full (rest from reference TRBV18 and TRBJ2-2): NAGVMQNPRHLVRRRGQEARLRCSPMKGHSHVYWYRQLPEEGLKFMVYLQKENIIDESGMPKERFSAEFPKEGPSILRIQQVVRGDSAAYFCASSPGQGAIGELFFGEGSRLTVL.

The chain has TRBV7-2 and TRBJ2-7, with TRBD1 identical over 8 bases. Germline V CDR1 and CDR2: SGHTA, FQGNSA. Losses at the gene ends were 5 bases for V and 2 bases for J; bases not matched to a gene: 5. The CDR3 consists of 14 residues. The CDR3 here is CASSPRQGPYEQYF. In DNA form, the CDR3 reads TGTGCCAGCAGCCCTCGACAGGGGCCCTACGAGCAGTACTTC.

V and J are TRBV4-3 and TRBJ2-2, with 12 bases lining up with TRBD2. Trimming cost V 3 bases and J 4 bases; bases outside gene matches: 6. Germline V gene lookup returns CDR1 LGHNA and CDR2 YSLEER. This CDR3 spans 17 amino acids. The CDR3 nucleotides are TGCGCCAGCAGCCAGGCTAGCGGGAGGGATTCCACCGGGGAGCTGTTTTTT. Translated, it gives CASSQASGRDSTGELFF.